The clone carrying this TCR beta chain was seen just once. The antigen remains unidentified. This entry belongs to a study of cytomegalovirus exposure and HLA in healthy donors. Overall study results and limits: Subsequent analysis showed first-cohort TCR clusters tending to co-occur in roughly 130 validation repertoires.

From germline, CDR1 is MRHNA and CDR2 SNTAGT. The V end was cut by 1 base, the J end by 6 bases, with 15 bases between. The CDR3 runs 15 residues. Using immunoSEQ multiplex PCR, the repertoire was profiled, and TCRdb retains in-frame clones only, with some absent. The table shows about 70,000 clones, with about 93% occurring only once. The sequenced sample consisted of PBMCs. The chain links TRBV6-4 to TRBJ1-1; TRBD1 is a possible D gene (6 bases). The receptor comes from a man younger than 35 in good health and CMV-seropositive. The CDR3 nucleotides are TGTGCCAGCAGTGACTATCGACAGGTTTGGCCTGAAGCTTTCTTT. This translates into CASSDYRQVWPEAFF.